The 22 T cell receptor beta chains below come from one sample, sequenced in a study of cytomegalovirus exposure and HLA in healthy donors. Primers included in the PCR were 60 Vbeta and 13 Jbeta primers. Sequencing was performed with immunoSEQ multiplex PCR; in TCRdb, only in-frame clones are kept and a portion is missing. Here the sample spans approximately 130,000 clones, around 87% being singletons. Input material: PBMCs. These receptors were taken from a woman aged 25 to 39 in good health and CMV-seronegative.

This clone has a count of ten or more. The rearrangement joins TRBV5-6 to TRBJ2-6, with 7 bases that match TRBD1. The CDR3 contains 17 residues. The junction had 13 bases not matched to a gene; V was cut back by 4 bases and J by 6 bases. The germline V gene has CDR1 SGHDT and CDR2 YYEEEE. The DNA of the CDR3 is TGTGCCAGCAGCCACTGGGACAGCCAGTTCAAGGCCAACGTCCTGACTTTC. Its protein is CASSHWDSQFKANVLTF. The full variable domain, with the rest looked up from reference TRBV5-6 and TRBJ2-6, is DAGVTQSPTHLIKTRGQQVTLRCSPKSGHDTVSWYQQALGQGPQFIFQYYEEEERQRGNFPDRFSGHQFPNYSSELNVNALLLGDSALYLCASSHWDSQFKANVLTFGAGSRLTVL.

This clone was seen only once. The chain links TRBV7-2 to TRBJ2-1; D call uncertain. There are 15 residues in the CDR3. Between the trimmed V and J ends, which lost 4 bases and 0 bases, there was a span of 10 bases. CDR1 and CDR2 (germline): SGHTA, FQGNSA. CDR3 sequence reads: CASSSLRSSYNEQFF. The CDR3 nucleotides are TGTGCCAGCAGCTCTCTACGGAGCTCCTACAATGAGCAGTTCTTC.

This chain connects TRBV2 to TRBJ1-5; D gene uncertain. The ends were cut back, 2 bases at V and 2 bases at J, with 4 bases in the middle. CDR3 size: 13 residues. Germline CDR1 and CDR2: SNHLY and FYNNEI. The CDR3 region is CASSEQGNQPQHF. CDR3 in DNA: TGTGCCAGCAGTGAACAGGGCAATCAGCCCCAGCATTTT.

The V and J genes are TRBV19 and TRBJ1-1; 7 nucleotides line up with TRBD1. The CDR3 sequence is 17 residues long. After removal of 4 bases from V and 1 base from J, the junction contained 12 bases not matched to a gene. From germline, CDR1 is LNHDA and CDR2 SQIVND (reference sequence). The CDR3 sequence is CASSSLNTGTANTEAFF. The CDR3 nucleotides are TGTGCCAGTAGTAGTCTAAACACGGGGACAGCGAACACTGAAGCTTTCTTT.

The chain uses TRBV7-2 and TRBJ1-1; 7 bases are shared with TRBD1. V shed 2 bases, J shed 5 bases, and the junction held 14 bases outside the gene matches. The CDR3 has 17 residues. The germline V gene has CDR1 SGHTA and CDR2 FQGNSA. CDR3 nucleotide sequence: TGTGCCAGCAGCTTACCCCGGGACAGTCGCTGGGGAACTGAAGCTTTCTTT. Protein sequence: CASSLPRDSRWGTEAFF.

This clone has a handful of counts. The chain couples TRBV4-3 to TRBJ1-1; D uncertain. V was cut by 1 base and J by 0 bases, with 9 bases left in between. This CDR3 has 15 amino acids. Germline V gene lookup returns CDR1 LGHNA and CDR2 YSLEER. The CDR3 protein is CASSQVNHLNTEAFF. The CDR3 DNA reads TGCGCCAGCAGCCAAGTTAACCACTTGAACACTGAAGCTTTCTTT.

The gene calls are TRBV7-9 and TRBJ2-7, with D maybe TRBD1 (7 bases). The CDR3 is 15 amino acids. CDR1 is SEHNR, CDR2 FQNEAQ, per germline (reference sequence). V shed 1 base and J shed 2 bases, with 12 bases lying between them. The CDR3: CASSLGQGEAYEQYF. The CDR3 DNA reads TGTGCCAGCAGCTTAGGGCAGGGGGAGGCCTACGAGCAGTACTTC.

V gene TRBV27 combines with J gene TRBJ1-1; 7 positions match TRBD1. V lost 8 bases and J lost 4; bases outside the gene matches: 4. The CDR3 totals 12 residues. Germline CDR1 MNHEY, CDR2 SMNVEV (reference sequence). CDR3 sequence (DNA): TGTGCCAGCTGGGACAGAGGCACTGAAGCTTTCTTT. This translates into CASWDRGTEAFF.

V usage is TRBV23-1 and J usage is TRBJ2-1, with 9 nucleotides matching TRBD2. TRBV23-1 is noted as an ORF with a role that remains uncertain. Trimming cost V 2 bases and J 9 bases; bases outside gene matches: 8. The CDR3 extends over 15 amino acids. The CDR3 bases are TGCGCCAGCAGTCAACCTCCGCGGGAGGGAGGTGAGCAGTTCTTC. Encoded protein: CASSQPPREGGEQFF.

The V call is TRBV18, the J call TRBJ1-3; 9 positions match TRBD1. This CDR3 is built from 15 residues. The junction had 6 bases not matched to a gene; V was cut back by 3 bases and J by 6 bases. CDR1 and CDR2 from the germline V gene are KGHSH and LQKENI. The CDR3 region has the DNA TGTGCCAGCTCACCGGGGACAGGGCTCGAAAACACCATATATTTT. Amino acids: CASSPGTGLENTIYF.

The rearrangement links TRBV27 to TRBJ2-7, with 10 bases matching TRBD1. CDR3 length equals 13 residues. With V trimmed by 6 bases and J by 4 bases, 3 bases remained unmatched. The germline V gene has CDR1 MNHEY and CDR2 SMNVEV (reference sequence). The CDR3 nucleotides are TGTGCCAGCAGGCCGGGACAGGGGTACGAGCAGTACTTC. The encoded protein is CASRPGQGYEQYF.

This chain joins TRBV5-4 and TRBJ2-5; the match to TRBD2 covers 12 bases. The CDR3 is 15 residues long. Germline V lookup: CDR1 SGHNT, CDR2 YYREEE (reference sequence). The J segment lost 4 bases and the V segment lost 6 bases, leaving 7 bases of the junction unmatched. CDR3 nucleotides: TGTGCCAGCAACCCCGGGGGACTAGCGGGAGAGACCCAGTACTTC. Translated, it gives CASNPGGLAGETQYF.

The chain couples TRBV4-3 to TRBJ1-2; maybe TRBD1 (5 bases). Germline lookup yields CDR1 LGHNA and CDR2 YSLEER. The CDR3 length is 15 residues. Trimming shortened V by 1 base and J by 2 bases, and 11 bases separated the two germline ends. The CDR3 is CASSQAGGMNYGYTF. In DNA form, the CDR3 reads TGCGCCAGCAGCCAAGCGGGGGGAATGAACTATGGCTACACCTTC.

This clone was observed a single time. CDR3 loop: CASRTPATGAFAFPGELFF. CDR3 DNA: TGTGCCAGCAGGACCCCTGCGACAGGTGCATTCGCTTTCCCCGGGGAGCTGTTTTTT. This chain joins TRBV28 and TRBJ2-2, with D perhaps TRBD1 (6 bases). Germline CDR1 MDHEN, CDR2 SYDVKM. The CDR3 runs 19 residues. V was shortened by 6 bases and J by 6 bases, with 29 bases between the two germline ends.

V gene TRBV19 combines with J gene TRBJ2-1; tentatively, D is TRBD2 (5 bases). The germline V gene has CDR1 LNHDA and CDR2 SQIVND (reference sequence). The CDR3 has 15 amino acids. Trimming pared 3 bases from V and 2 bases from J, leaving 11 bases between. The CDR3: CASSIGSGPYNEQFF. The DNA of the CDR3 is TGTGCCAGTAGTATCGGAAGCGGCCCCTACAATGAGCAGTTCTTC.

This chain links TRBV7-6 with TRBJ2-5; D is perhaps TRBD1 (5 bases). Deletions cut 3 bases from V and 1 base from J, with 27 bases between. The CDR3 length is 20 residues. CDR1 SGHVS and CDR2 FNYEAQ come from the germline V gene. The DNA for the CDR3 is TGTGCCAGCAGCTTTGGGGCAAGTCTAATGGGGCTCTCATCCCAAGAGACCCAGTACTTC. This translates into CASSFGASLMGLSSQETQYF.

A few counts support this clone. V gene TRBV19 combines with J gene TRBJ1-2, with 8 bases matching TRBD1. With 4 bases clipped from V and 6 bases from J, the junction kept 4 bases outside the gene matches. The germline V gene encodes CDR1 LNHDA and CDR2 SQIVND (reference sequence). The length of the CDR3 is 13 residues. CDR3: CASSTDREDGYTF. In DNA form, the CDR3 reads TGTGCCAGTAGTACGGACAGGGAGGATGGCTACACCTTC.

The chain joins TRBV28 to TRBJ2-7, with 7 bases matching TRBD1. V trimming: 4 bases; J trimming: 2 bases; junction bases outside the gene matches: 14. The CDR3 extends over 17 amino acids. Germline V lookup: CDR1 MDHEN, CDR2 SYDVKM. In DNA form, the CDR3 reads TGTGCCAGCAGTTCCTCTACGCTCCGGGACAGAACCTACGAGCAGTACTTC. Amino acid sequence: CASSSSTLRDRTYEQYF.

The CDR3 bases are TGCGCCAGCAGCCAAGGGTCAACTAGCGGGAACTACGAGCAGTACTTC. Amino acids: CASSQGSTSGNYEQYF. The chain couples TRBV4-3 to TRBJ2-7, with 10 bases lining up with TRBD2. Germline assignment: CDR1 LGHNA and CDR2 YSLEER. This CDR3 has 16 residues. V lost 1 base and J lost 3; bases outside the gene matches: 6.

The V and J genes are TRBV5-6 and TRBJ1-2, with D unclear. CDR1 and CDR2 from the germline V gene are SGHDT and YYEEEE. This CDR3 is 13 amino acids long. Between the trimmed V and J ends, which lost 2 bases and 7 bases, there was a span of 12 bases. For the CDR3, the DNA is TGTGCCAGCAGCTTAGGGCGGGGTGGTGGCTACACCTTC. Its translation is CASSLGRGGGYTF.

CDR3 protein: CSAPPGGTSGYNEQFF. The CDR3 bases are TGCAGCGCACCTCCTGGGGGGACTAGCGGCTACAATGAGCAGTTCTTC. The chain recombines TRBV29-1 with TRBJ2-1; TRBD2 agrees at 11 bases. Germline V gene data show CDR1 as SQVTM and CDR2 as ANQGSEA. This CDR3 is 16 amino acids long. The ends lost 7 bases at V and 3 bases at J; junction bases unmatched: 11.

This clone was seen a few times. The chain has TRBV10-3 and TRBJ2-1, with TRBD1 identical over 7 bases. The V and J ends lost 4 bases and 0 bases, in that order; junction bases with no gene match: 6. The germline V gene encodes CDR1 ENHRY and CDR2 SYGVKD. This CDR3 contains 16 residues. The chain's CDR3 is CAISGQGVGSYNEQFF. The DNA for the CDR3 is TGTGCCATCAGTGGACAGGGAGTAGGCTCCTACAATGAGCAGTTCTTC.